What follows is one TCR beta chain and its context. Its antigen target is currently unknown. No base quality values were provided; no much bigger clone lies one nucleotide off. This specimen comes from a study of beta chain features in type 1 diabetes (dated by TCRdb to the late 2010s). Regarding the complete study: Mean age, gender distribution, total cell number and subset yield were not different between patients and healthy donors. Regulatory and stem cell-like memory subsets were isolated from only 8 patients and roughly eight healthy donors, whereas naive and central memory subsets came from all 28 donors. A total of roughly 100 million sorted cells were examined across all samples, and RNA yield correlated strongly with the number of cells per subset. The study compared TCRB repertoires of sorted circulating CD4+ T cell subsets between recently diagnosed type 1 diabetes patients and matched healthy donors.

From each donor, a single peripheral blood sample of about 120 mL on average was drawn into heparinised tubes. Using a panel that included CD45RO, CCR7, CD25, CD127, CD95 and CD27, naive, central memory, regulatory and stem cell-like memory CD4+ T cells were sorted on a BD FACSAria II. All sorted populations exceeded 98% purity. PBMCs were isolated right away by Lymphoprep density gradient centrifugation and were stained directly, without culture. To minimize batch effects, samples were stained and sorted in pairs, one healthy donor with one patient per experiment. All of the isolated RNA was reverse transcribed with the High Capacity cDNA Reverse Transcription Kit, so expressed TCRB transcripts were sequenced. Deep immunoSEQ sequencing was performed on naive, central memory and regulatory T cell samples, with an average of roughly 4 million total reads per sample. Sorted cells were lysed in RLT buffer and RNA was extracted with DNase-treated RNeasy Micro or Mini kits, depending on cell number. Each cell subset was processed separately to prevent cross-contamination, with patient and healthy donor samples processed together. Using the immunoSEQ multiplex PCR, TCRB sequences were amplified from cDNA into 87-bp fragments spanning the CDR3 region. The amplicons were sequenced using the Illumina HiSeq platform. The authors' pipeline ran thus. Synthetic template baselines were used to correct PCR bias computationally, reads within Hamming distance 2 were collapsed together, and singletons that could not be merged were discarded. Reads were aligned to IMGT to assign V, D and J genes, CDR3 length, and insertions or deletions at six rearrangement sites. Within each subset, clonotype counts were normalized to sorted cell number, after which true diversity and Gini coefficients were computed with the tcR R package. The overlap coefficient, calculated on TCRB nucleotide sequences, was used to quantify repertoire sharing. Out-of-frame TCRB sequences from naive cells were analyzed to stand in for the pre-selection repertoire. The source is immuneACCESS, and TCRdb retained only in-frame sequences with V and J called. Part of the clones is not carried over; for the studies checked, unresolved V genes explain less than half of this, and the remainder is unexplained. The V and J calls and clone size were taken over from that table, and D and trimming were inferred from the DNA. The sample table contains about 260,000 clones; only one count was recorded for roughly a quarter of them. Approximately 0.011% of the sample goes to the ten largest clones.

Points the paper makes about the study in general: Type 1 diabetes patients showed a moderate but significant shortening of TCRB CDR3 length in all four CD4+ subsets. Shorter templates might have been favored by PCR, but patient and control samples were amplified and corrected together, so both groups would have been affected equally by any skew. Naive, central memory and regulatory TCRB repertoires appeared to be more similar among patients than among healthy donors. At VDJ recombination sites, type 1 diabetes patients had fewer insertions and more deleted nucleotides, which implies abnormalities in thymic rearrangement. Because cDNA was sequenced instead of genomic DNA, highly expressing activated cells could be over-represented, though the groups showed no difference in activation or CD3 levels. HLA sub-analyses involved small numbers of individuals, so any influence of HLA type on TCRB rearrangement remained unresolved.

This receptor was identified in a woman aged 25 to 45 with type 1 diabetes. Sequenced: naive CD4+ T cells from blood. What this sample's cell subset or site label stands for: true naive CD4+ T cells.

The nucleotides are TGTGCCAGCGGGCGGGTTGGGACTGGGACCCAGTACTTC. Its protein reads: CASGRVGTGTQYF. The rearrangement joined TRBV6-1 to TRBJ2-5; TRBD2 might be the D gene, on 6 matching bases. Trimming takes 8 bases from V and 7 bases from J, and the germline ends sit 17 bases apart. The germline V gene yields MNHNS for CDR1 and SASEGT for CDR2. From the cysteine up to the phenylalanine, the CDR3 has a length of 13 residues. The DNA shown is the 39-base CDR3, in frame from base 1.